Listed below are T cell receptor beta chains from one sample, sequenced in a study of post-analysis software for immune sequencing data. TCRdb redid the calling of the PCR reads with MiXCR, one entry per CDR3 protein. This table has about 260,000 distinct CDR3 sequences, less than 40% appearing once. Sequencing was done on a sample of blood. All receptors derive from a girl aged 10-17 years with multiple sclerosis. Each CDR3 is given with its conserved first and last residue. Fields, in order: V gene, D gene, clone size, J gene, CDR3 DNA, CDR3 protein. D genes are given only for firm matches. Clone size is stated in some rows and not others, as once, few, many or a class when expanded.

V gene: TRBV7-9
D gene: -
clone size: many
J gene: TRBJ1-2
CDR3 DNA: TGTGCCAGCAGCTCACCCGCCCGGCCCTATGGCTACACCTTC
CDR3 protein: CASSSPARPYGYTF

V gene: TRBV7-7
D gene: TRBD2
clone size: -
J gene: TRBJ2-1
CDR3 DNA: TGTGCTAGCAACCTAGCGGGACAGTACAATGAGCAGTTCTTC
CDR3 protein: CASNLAGQYNEQFF

V gene: TRBV27
D gene: TRBD1
clone size: many
J gene: TRBJ1-2
CDR3 DNA: TGTGCCAGCAAACCTACCCCAACGGACAGGCTCTATGGCTACACCTTC
CDR3 protein: CASKPTPTDRLYGYTF

V gene: TRBV20-1
D gene: -
clone size: few
J gene: TRBJ2-5
CDR3 DNA: TGCAGTGCTAACGCCCTGGGGACCCAGTACTTC
CDR3 protein: CSANALGTQYF

V gene: TRBV7-3
D gene: -
clone size: -
J gene: TRBJ2-7
CDR3 DNA: TGTGCCAGCAGCTTAATTGGAGGGAGCTCCTACGAGCAGTACTTC
CDR3 protein: CASSLIGGSSYEQYF

V gene: TRBV15
D gene: -
clone size: few
J gene: TRBJ1-5
CDR3 DNA: TGTGCCACCAGCAGACTGGGGGGGGGCAATCAGCCCCAGCATTTT
CDR3 protein: CATSRLGGGNQPQHF

V gene: TRBV4-1
D gene: -
clone size: -
J gene: TRBJ2-6
CDR3 DNA: TGCGCCAGCAGCCAAGAGTCCACCTCTGGGGCCAACGTCCTGACTTTC
CDR3 protein: CASSQESTSGANVLTF

V gene: TRBV6-4
D gene: TRBD2
clone size: many
J gene: TRBJ2-3
CDR3 DNA: TGTGCCAGCAGTGACCGGACTAGCGGGGGGGCGGATACGCAGTATTTT
CDR3 protein: CASSDRTSGGADTQYF

V gene: TRBV11-2
D gene: -
clone size: many
J gene: TRBJ2-5
CDR3 DNA: TGTGCCAGCAGCCTAGGGGGGCCGGGGACGAGGGAGACCCAGTACTTC
CDR3 protein: CASSLGGPGTRETQYF

V gene: TRBV20-1
D gene: -
clone size: -
J gene: TRBJ2-2
CDR3 DNA: TGCAGTGCTAGAGATCCCTTTGGGGCCGTACGGACCGGGGAGCTGTTTTTT
CDR3 protein: CSARDPFGAVRTGELFF

V gene: TRBV12-3/TRBV12-4
D gene: -
clone size: few
J gene: TRBJ1-2
CDR3 DNA: TGTGCCAGCAGCCGAGGGAGCGGCTACACCTTC
CDR3 protein: CASSRGSGYTF

V gene: TRBV2
D gene: -
clone size: -
J gene: TRBJ2-2
CDR3 DNA: TGTGCCAGCTACGCGACACCGAACACCGGGGAGCTGTTTTTT
CDR3 protein: CASYATPNTGELFF

V gene: TRBV20-1
D gene: TRBD1
clone size: -
J gene: TRBJ1-1
CDR3 DNA: TGCAGTGCCAGAAACAGGGGGGCGAACACTGAAGCTTTCTTT
CDR3 protein: CSARNRGANTEAFF

V gene: TRBV5-1
D gene: -
clone size: few
J gene: TRBJ2-3
CDR3 DNA: TGCGCCAGCAGTGGCGGAGACTACACAGATACGCAGTATTTT
CDR3 protein: CASSGGDYTDTQYF

V gene: TRBV24-1
D gene: TRBD1
clone size: once
J gene: TRBJ1-5
CDR3 DNA: TGTGCCACCAGTGACCGGAGTGGACAGGGCTCTCAGCCCCAGCATTTT
CDR3 protein: CATSDRSGQGSQPQHF

V gene: TRBV4-1
D gene: -
clone size: many
J gene: TRBJ2-1
CDR3 DNA: TGCGCCAGCAGCCAAGCGAGCACCGTCAATGAGCAGTTCTTC
CDR3 protein: CASSQASTVNEQFF

V gene: TRBV5-1
D gene: TRBD1
clone size: many
J gene: TRBJ2-4
CDR3 DNA: TGCGCCAGCAGCTTGGGGACAGGGGGCGACGGATACATTCAGTACTTC
CDR3 protein: CASSLGTGGDGYIQYF

V gene: TRBV11-2
D gene: -
clone size: -
J gene: TRBJ2-3
CDR3 DNA: TGTGCCAGCAGCTTAGTAGGGGGTCCAGGTACGCAGTATTTT
CDR3 protein: CASSLVGGPGTQYF

V gene: TRBV2
D gene: -
clone size: many
J gene: TRBJ1-2
CDR3 DNA: TGTGCCAGCTTGGGACCTACGACTAACTATGGCTACACCTTC
CDR3 protein: CASLGPTTNYGYTF

V gene: TRBV29-1
D gene: TRBD2
clone size: -
J gene: TRBJ2-5
CDR3 DNA: TGCAGCGTTGAAGATGGGGGGGTTCTGGTCAATGAGCAGTACTTC
CDR3 protein: CSVEDGGVLVNEQYF

V gene: TRBV4-2
D gene: -
clone size: many
J gene: TRBJ2-6
CDR3 DNA: TGTGCCAGCAGCCAAGAAACCTCTGGGGCCAACGTCCTGACTTTC
CDR3 protein: CASSQETSGANVLTF

V gene: TRBV6-1
D gene: -
clone size: many
J gene: TRBJ2-5
CDR3 DNA: TGTGCCAGCACACGGTCCGGGCTGGAGACCCAGTACTTC
CDR3 protein: CASTRSGLETQYF

V gene: TRBV7-6
D gene: TRBD1
clone size: few
J gene: TRBJ2-3
CDR3 DNA: TGTGCCAGCAGCCCGAGACCTCGACAGGGGAACACAGATACGCAGTATTTT
CDR3 protein: CASSPRPRQGNTDTQYF

V gene: TRBV6-6
D gene: -
clone size: -
J gene: TRBJ2-7
CDR3 DNA: TGTGCCAGCAGTTACTCGCGGGACGTTCCCTCCTACGAGCAGTACTTC
CDR3 protein: CASSYSRDVPSYEQYF

V gene: TRBV14
D gene: -
clone size: -
J gene: TRBJ1-1
CDR3 DNA: TGTGCCAGCAGCCCTCGCCGAGGGACAATGAACACTGAAGCTTTCTTT
CDR3 protein: CASSPRRGTMNTEAFF

V gene: TRBV9
D gene: -
clone size: many
J gene: TRBJ2-1
CDR3 DNA: TGTGCCAGCAGCAGGGGGGTACATGGTGAGCAGTTCTTC
CDR3 protein: CASSRGVHGEQFF

V gene: TRBV5-6
D gene: -
clone size: many
J gene: TRBJ1-5
CDR3 DNA: TGTGCCAGCAGGACGAGGGGGGAGCAGCCCCAGCATTTT
CDR3 protein: CASRTRGEQPQHF

V gene: TRBV5-8
D gene: -
clone size: many
J gene: TRBJ2-1
CDR3 DNA: TGTGCCAGCAGCCCTCTGACGGGGCGGAACTACAATGAGCAGTTCTTC
CDR3 protein: CASSPLTGRNYNEQFF

V gene: TRBV7-2
D gene: -
clone size: many
J gene: TRBJ2-1
CDR3 DNA: TGTGCCAGCAGCCTACGGACTGGTTACAATGAGCAGTTCTTC
CDR3 protein: CASSLRTGYNEQFF

V gene: TRBV20-1
D gene: TRBD1
clone size: many
J gene: TRBJ1-6
CDR3 DNA: TGCAGTGCTAGAGAGAACAGGGGCCACTCACCCCTCCACTTT
CDR3 protein: CSARENRGHSPLHF

V gene: TRBV7-2
D gene: TRBD2
clone size: -
J gene: TRBJ2-7
CDR3 DNA: TGTGCCAGCAGCTTAGTTTCTAGCGGGAGTGGGTACGAGCAGTACTTC
CDR3 protein: CASSLVSSGSGYEQYF

V gene: TRBV6-5
D gene: -
clone size: many
J gene: TRBJ2-5
CDR3 DNA: TGTGCCAGCTCAACATCGGGGACCCAGTACTTC
CDR3 protein: CASSTSGTQYF

V gene: TRBV5-1
D gene: TRBD1
clone size: many
J gene: TRBJ2-3
CDR3 DNA: TGCGCCAGCAGCCCTCAGACAGGGAGCACAGATACGCAGTATTTT
CDR3 protein: CASSPQTGSTDTQYF

V gene: TRBV24-1
D gene: TRBD2
clone size: many
J gene: TRBJ2-3
CDR3 DNA: TGTGCCACCAGTGATTCGGGACTACGGGATACGCAGTATTTT
CDR3 protein: CATSDSGLRDTQYF

V gene: TRBV5-5
D gene: -
clone size: -
J gene: TRBJ1-2
CDR3 DNA: TGTGCCAGCAGCTACGCAGGGGCGCAAATCTACGGCTACACCTTC
CDR3 protein: CASSYAGAQIYGYTF

V gene: TRBV4-1
D gene: -
clone size: -
J gene: TRBJ2-7
CDR3 DNA: TGCGCCAGCAGCCAACGTAAGGACGGAACCTACGAGCAGTACTTC
CDR3 protein: CASSQRKDGTYEQYF

V gene: TRBV11-1
D gene: -
clone size: few
J gene: TRBJ1-3
CDR3 DNA: TGTGCCAGCAGCTTTGGACAGCGAAGCTCTGGAAACACCATATATTTT
CDR3 protein: CASSFGQRSSGNTIYF

V gene: TRBV5-5
D gene: TRBD1
clone size: many
J gene: TRBJ1-2
CDR3 DNA: TGTGCCAGCAGCTTGGCGGGACAGGAGATCTATGGCTACACCTTC
CDR3 protein: CASSLAGQEIYGYTF

V gene: TRBV29-1
D gene: -
clone size: many
J gene: TRBJ2-5
CDR3 DNA: TGCAGCGTGCACGGACCCTGGAAGGAAGAGACCCAGTACTTC
CDR3 protein: CSVHGPWKEETQYF

V gene: TRBV9
D gene: -
clone size: few
J gene: TRBJ1-1
CDR3 DNA: TGTGCCAGCAGCGTAACCCCTAGGTTCGGCGGTGTGAACACTGAAGCTTTCTTT
CDR3 protein: CASSVTPRFGGVNTEAFF

V gene: TRBV21-1
D gene: -
clone size: -
J gene: TRBJ2-1
CDR3 DNA: TGTGCCAGCAGCGTCTCAAGGGGGATTGAGCAGTTCTTC
CDR3 protein: CASSVSRGIEQFF

V gene: TRBV5-1
D gene: -
clone size: many
J gene: TRBJ1-2
CDR3 DNA: TGCGCCAGCAGCCCGGGCGTGAGAGGGAGCGGTGGCTACACCTTC
CDR3 protein: CASSPGVRGSGGYTF

V gene: TRBV20-1
D gene: -
clone size: many
J gene: TRBJ2-1
CDR3 DNA: TGCAGTGCGCAACTGAATGAGCAGTTCTTC
CDR3 protein: CSAQLNEQFF